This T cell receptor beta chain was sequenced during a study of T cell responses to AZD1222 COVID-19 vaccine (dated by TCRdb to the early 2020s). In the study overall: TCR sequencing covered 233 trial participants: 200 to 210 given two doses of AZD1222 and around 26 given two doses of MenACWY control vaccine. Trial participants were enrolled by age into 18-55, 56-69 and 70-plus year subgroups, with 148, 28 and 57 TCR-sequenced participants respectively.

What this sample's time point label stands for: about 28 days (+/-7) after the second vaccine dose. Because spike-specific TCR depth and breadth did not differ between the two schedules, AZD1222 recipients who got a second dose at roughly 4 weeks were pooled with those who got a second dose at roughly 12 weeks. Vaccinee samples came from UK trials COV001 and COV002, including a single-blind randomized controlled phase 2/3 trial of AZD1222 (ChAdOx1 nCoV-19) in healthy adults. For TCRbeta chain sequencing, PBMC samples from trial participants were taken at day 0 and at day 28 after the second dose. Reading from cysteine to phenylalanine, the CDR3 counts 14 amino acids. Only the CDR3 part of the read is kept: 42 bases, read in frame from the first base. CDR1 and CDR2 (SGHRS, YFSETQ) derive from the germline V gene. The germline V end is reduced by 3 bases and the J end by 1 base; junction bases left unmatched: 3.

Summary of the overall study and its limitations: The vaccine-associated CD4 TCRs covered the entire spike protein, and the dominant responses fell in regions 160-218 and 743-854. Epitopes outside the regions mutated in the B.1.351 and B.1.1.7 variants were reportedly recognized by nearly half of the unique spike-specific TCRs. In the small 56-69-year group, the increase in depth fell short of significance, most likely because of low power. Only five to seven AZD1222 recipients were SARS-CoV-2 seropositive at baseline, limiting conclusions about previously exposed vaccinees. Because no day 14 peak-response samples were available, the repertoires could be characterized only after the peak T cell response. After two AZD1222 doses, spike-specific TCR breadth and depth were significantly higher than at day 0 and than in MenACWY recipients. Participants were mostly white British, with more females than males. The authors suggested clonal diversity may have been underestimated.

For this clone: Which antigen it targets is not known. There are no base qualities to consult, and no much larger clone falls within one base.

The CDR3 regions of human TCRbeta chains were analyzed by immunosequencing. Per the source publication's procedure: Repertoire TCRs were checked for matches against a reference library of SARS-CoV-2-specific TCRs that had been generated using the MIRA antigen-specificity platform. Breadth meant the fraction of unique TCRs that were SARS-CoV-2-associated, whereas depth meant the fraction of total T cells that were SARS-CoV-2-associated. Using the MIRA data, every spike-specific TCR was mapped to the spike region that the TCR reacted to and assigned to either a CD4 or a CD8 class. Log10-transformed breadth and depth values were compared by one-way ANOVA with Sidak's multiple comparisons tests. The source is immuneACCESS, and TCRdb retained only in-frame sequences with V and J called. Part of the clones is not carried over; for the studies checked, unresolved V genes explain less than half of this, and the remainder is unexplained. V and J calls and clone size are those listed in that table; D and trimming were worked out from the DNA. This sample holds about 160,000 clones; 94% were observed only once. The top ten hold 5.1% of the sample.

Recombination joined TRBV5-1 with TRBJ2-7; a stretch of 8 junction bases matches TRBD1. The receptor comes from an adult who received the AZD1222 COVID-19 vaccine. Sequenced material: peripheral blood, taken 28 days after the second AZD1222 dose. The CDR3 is CASSWRQGSYEQYF. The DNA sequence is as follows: TGCGCCAGCAGCTGGAGACAGGGGTCCTACGAGCAGTACTTC.